Listed below are T cell receptor beta chains from one sample, sequenced in a study of cytomegalovirus exposure and HLA in healthy donors. The protocol was immunoSEQ multiplex PCR, while the TCRdb copy is restricted to in-frame clones and leaves out a portion. The sample includes about 110,000 clones, 60% to 80% of them seen just once. The sequenced sample was PBMCs. These receptors originate from a middle-aged man in good health and CMV-seropositive. Each CDR3 is given with its conserved first and last residue. D genes are given only for firm matches. Expanded clones are given a class, and other clones once, few, many or no size at all.

d_call: TRBD1; clone_size: -; v_call: TRBV28; j_call: TRBJ1-2; cdr3_nt: TGTGCCAGCAGAGGCAGGGGGTACGCCAACTATGGCTACACCTTC; cdr3_aa: CASRGRGYANYGYTF
d_call: TRBD1; clone_size: few; v_call: TRBV18; j_call: TRBJ2-7; cdr3_nt: TGTGCCAGCTCACCACGGGACAGGACCTACGAGCAGTACTTC; cdr3_aa: CASSPRDRTYEQYF
d_call: TRBD2; clone_size: few; v_call: TRBV5-4; j_call: TRBJ2-1; cdr3_nt: TGTGCCAGCAGCTTGGCGGCTAGCGGGAGGGCCCTCAATGAGCAGTTCTTC; cdr3_aa: CASSLAASGRALNEQFF
d_call: TRBD2; clone_size: -; v_call: TRBV19; j_call: TRBJ2-7; cdr3_nt: TGTGCCAGTAGTTCTAGCGGGAGGCGACTCCACGAGCAGTACTTC; cdr3_aa: CASSSSGRRLHEQYF
d_call: TRBD2; clone_size: -; v_call: TRBV11-1; j_call: TRBJ2-3; cdr3_nt: TGTGCCAGCAGCTTATGGCGGGAGGTCACAGATACGCAGTATTTT; cdr3_aa: CASSLWREVTDTQYF
d_call: -; clone_size: -; v_call: TRBV5-1; j_call: TRBJ1-6; cdr3_nt: TGCGCCAGCAGCCCCAACCCTTGGACAGAGAGGAATTCACCCCTCCACTTT; cdr3_aa: CASSPNPWTERNSPLHF
d_call: -; clone_size: -; v_call: TRBV2; j_call: TRBJ1-5; cdr3_nt: TGTGCCAGCAGTGTCGGGGGACCGGCGAATCAGCCCCAGCATTTT; cdr3_aa: CASSVGGPANQPQHF
d_call: -; clone_size: medium-sized; v_call: TRBV9; j_call: TRBJ1-3; cdr3_nt: TGTGCCAGCAGCGTAGTGGCAGAGGCTGGAAACACCATATATTTT; cdr3_aa: CASSVVAEAGNTIYF
d_call: TRBD1; clone_size: -; v_call: TRBV2; j_call: TRBJ2-7; cdr3_nt: TGTGCCAGCGGTGGACAGGGGACCCACGAGCAGTACTTC; cdr3_aa: CASGGQGTHEQYF
d_call: TRBD1; clone_size: many; v_call: TRBV5-1; j_call: TRBJ1-1; cdr3_nt: TGCGCCAGCAGCTCCGGACAGGCGCTGAACACTGAAGCTTTCTTT; cdr3_aa: CASSSGQALNTEAFF
d_call: -; clone_size: -; v_call: TRBV19; j_call: TRBJ2-7; cdr3_nt: TGTGCCAGTAGGAGGACCGACAGCCCCTACGAGCAGTACTTC; cdr3_aa: CASRRTDSPYEQYF
d_call: -; clone_size: many; v_call: TRBV2; j_call: TRBJ2-5; cdr3_nt: TGTGCCAGCAGTGAGATGGGGCCGGAGACCCAGTACTTC; cdr3_aa: CASSEMGPETQYF
d_call: -; clone_size: -; v_call: TRBV11-2; j_call: TRBJ2-1; cdr3_nt: TGTGCCAGCAGCTTATGGCGGGATGATGAGCAGTTCTTC; cdr3_aa: CASSLWRDDEQFF
d_call: -; clone_size: few; v_call: TRBV28; j_call: TRBJ2-1; cdr3_nt: TGTGCCAGCAGTCCCGCCTGGGGCCGGGTCCACAATGAGCAGTTCTTC; cdr3_aa: CASSPAWGRVHNEQFF
d_call: TRBD1; clone_size: -; v_call: TRBV7-8; j_call: TRBJ1-2; cdr3_nt: TGTGCCAGCAGCTTATCTCCAGGGGGCTTTGTAGGATATGGCTACACCTTC; cdr3_aa: CASSLSPGGFVGYGYTF
d_call: TRBD1; clone_size: -; v_call: TRBV11-3; j_call: TRBJ1-3; cdr3_nt: TGTGCCAGCAGCGGCCCCGACAGGGGTAACACCATATATTTT; cdr3_aa: CASSGPDRGNTIYF
d_call: TRBD2; clone_size: -; v_call: TRBV5-1; j_call: TRBJ2-3; cdr3_nt: TGCGCCAGCAGCCCGTCGGGAACTAGCGACCCAGGGGATACGCAGTATTTT; cdr3_aa: CASSPSGTSDPGDTQYF
d_call: -; clone_size: once; v_call: TRBV27; j_call: TRBJ2-7; cdr3_nt: TGTGCCAGCAGTTTAGGGGCAGGGGTCGAGCAGTACTTC; cdr3_aa: CASSLGAGVEQYF
d_call: TRBD1; clone_size: -; v_call: TRBV6-1; j_call: TRBJ1-2; cdr3_nt: TGTGCCAGCAGTGACCACAGGGGAGACTATGGCTACACCTTC; cdr3_aa: CASSDHRGDYGYTF
d_call: -; clone_size: -; v_call: TRBV7-8; j_call: TRBJ2-3; cdr3_nt: TGTGCCAGCCATCCCCTGATAGAGGGGGGGGCAGCAGATACGCAGTATTTT; cdr3_aa: CASHPLIEGGAADTQYF
d_call: TRBD1; clone_size: -; v_call: TRBV5-1; j_call: TRBJ1-4; cdr3_nt: TGCGCCAGCAGCCTCGGGACAGCCCGTGAAAAACTGTTTTTT; cdr3_aa: CASSLGTAREKLFF
d_call: TRBD1; clone_size: -; v_call: TRBV10-3; j_call: TRBJ1-2; cdr3_nt: TGTGCCATCAGGACAGGGGCCCGGGACACTGATGGCTACACCTTC; cdr3_aa: CAIRTGARDTDGYTF
d_call: -; clone_size: -; v_call: TRBV21-1; j_call: TRBJ1-5; cdr3_nt: TGTGCCAGCAGTCAAGACAGGGGAGCGGGTCAGCCCCAGCATTTT; cdr3_aa: CASSQDRGAGQPQHF
d_call: -; clone_size: -; v_call: TRBV5-1; j_call: TRBJ1-2; cdr3_nt: TGCGCCAGCAGCCCGGGGGAGGGCCTTAACTATGGCTACACCTTC; cdr3_aa: CASSPGEGLNYGYTF
d_call: TRBD1; clone_size: -; v_call: TRBV6-5; j_call: TRBJ1-6; cdr3_nt: TGTGCCATCGGACAGGGTCGGAATTCACCCCTCCACTTT; cdr3_aa: CAIGQGRNSPLHF
d_call: TRBD1; clone_size: -; v_call: TRBV5-1; j_call: TRBJ2-7; cdr3_nt: TGCGCCAGCAGCTTGGACCTCGGGACAGGGGAGTCCGAGCAGTACTTC; cdr3_aa: CASSLDLGTGESEQYF
d_call: TRBD2; clone_size: -; v_call: TRBV5-1; j_call: TRBJ2-5; cdr3_nt: TGCGCCAGCAGTTATTCCGGACCCGGGACTAGCGGGAGTGAGACCCAGTACTTC; cdr3_aa: CASSYSGPGTSGSETQYF
d_call: -; clone_size: -; v_call: TRBV2; j_call: TRBJ2-5; cdr3_nt: TGTGCCAGCAGTGAATTGAGGGCGGGTGAGCAGTACTTC; cdr3_aa: CASSELRAGEQYF
d_call: -; clone_size: -; v_call: TRBV9; j_call: TRBJ2-7; cdr3_nt: TGTGCCAGCAGCGTAGAACCCGGGACCTACGAGCAGTACTTC; cdr3_aa: CASSVEPGTYEQYF